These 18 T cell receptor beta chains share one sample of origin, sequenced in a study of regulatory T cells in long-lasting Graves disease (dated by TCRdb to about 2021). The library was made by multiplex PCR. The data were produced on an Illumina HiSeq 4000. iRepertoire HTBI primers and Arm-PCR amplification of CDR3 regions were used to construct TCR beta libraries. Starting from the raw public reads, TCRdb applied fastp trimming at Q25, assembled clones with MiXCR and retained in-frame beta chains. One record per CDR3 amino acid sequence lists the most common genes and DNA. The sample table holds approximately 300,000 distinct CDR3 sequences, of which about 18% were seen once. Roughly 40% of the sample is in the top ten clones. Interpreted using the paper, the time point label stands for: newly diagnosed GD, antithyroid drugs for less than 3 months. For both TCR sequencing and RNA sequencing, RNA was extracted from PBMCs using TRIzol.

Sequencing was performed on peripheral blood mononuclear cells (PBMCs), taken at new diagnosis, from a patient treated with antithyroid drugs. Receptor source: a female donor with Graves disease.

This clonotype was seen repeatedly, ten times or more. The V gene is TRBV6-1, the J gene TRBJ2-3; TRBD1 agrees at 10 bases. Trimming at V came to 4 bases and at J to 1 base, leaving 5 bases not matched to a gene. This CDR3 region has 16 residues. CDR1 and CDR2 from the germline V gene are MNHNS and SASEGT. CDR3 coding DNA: TGTGCCAGCAGTGGGGGACAGGGGTTTGGCACAGATACGCAGTATTTT. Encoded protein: CASSGGQGFGTDTQYF.

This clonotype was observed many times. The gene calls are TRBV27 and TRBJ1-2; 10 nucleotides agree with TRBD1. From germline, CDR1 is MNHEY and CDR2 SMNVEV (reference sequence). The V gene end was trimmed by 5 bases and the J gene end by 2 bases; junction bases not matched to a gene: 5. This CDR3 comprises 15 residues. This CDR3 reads CASSLTGQGNYGYTF. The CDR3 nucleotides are TGTGCCAGCAGTCTTACGGGACAGGGGAACTATGGCTACACCTTC.

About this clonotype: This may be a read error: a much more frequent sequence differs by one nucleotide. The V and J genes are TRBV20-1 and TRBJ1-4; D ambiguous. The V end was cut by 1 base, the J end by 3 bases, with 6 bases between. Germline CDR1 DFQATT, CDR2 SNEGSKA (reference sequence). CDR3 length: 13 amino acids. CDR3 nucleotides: TGCAGTGCTAGAGTGGACCCTAATGAAAAACTGTTTTTT. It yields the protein CSARVDPNEKLFF.

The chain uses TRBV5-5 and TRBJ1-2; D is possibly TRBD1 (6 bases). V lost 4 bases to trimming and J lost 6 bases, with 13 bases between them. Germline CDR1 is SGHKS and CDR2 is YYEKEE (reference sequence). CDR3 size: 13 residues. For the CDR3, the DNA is TGTGCCAGCAGCCAAAACCGACAGGATGGCTACACCTTC. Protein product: CASSQNRQDGYTF. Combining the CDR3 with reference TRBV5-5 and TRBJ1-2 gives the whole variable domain DAGVTQSPTHLIKTRGQQVTLRCSPISGHKSVSWYQQVLGQGPQFIFQYYEKEERGRGNFPDRFSARQFPNYSSELNVNALLLGDSALYLCASSQNRQDGYTFGSGTRLTVV.

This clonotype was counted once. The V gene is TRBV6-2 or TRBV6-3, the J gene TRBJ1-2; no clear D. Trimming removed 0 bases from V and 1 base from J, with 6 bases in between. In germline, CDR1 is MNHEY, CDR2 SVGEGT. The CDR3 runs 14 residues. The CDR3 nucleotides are TGTGCCAGCAGTTACTCGGCCATTAACTATGGCTACACCTTC. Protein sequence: CASSYSAINYGYTF.

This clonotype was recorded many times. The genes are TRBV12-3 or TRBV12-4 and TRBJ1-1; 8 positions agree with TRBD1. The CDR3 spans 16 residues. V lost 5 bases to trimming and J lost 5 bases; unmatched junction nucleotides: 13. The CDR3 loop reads CASSLGGTGGRTEAFF. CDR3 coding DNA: TGTGCCAGCAGTCTGGGGGGAACAGGGGGACGAACTGAAGCTTTCTTT.

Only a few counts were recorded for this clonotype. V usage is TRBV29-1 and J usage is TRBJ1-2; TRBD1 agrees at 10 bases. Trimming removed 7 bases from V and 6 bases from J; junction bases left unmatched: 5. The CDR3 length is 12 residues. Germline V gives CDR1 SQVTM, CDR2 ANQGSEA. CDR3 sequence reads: CSASGTGDGYTF. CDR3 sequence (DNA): TGCAGCGCCTCCGGGACAGGGGATGGCTACACCTTC. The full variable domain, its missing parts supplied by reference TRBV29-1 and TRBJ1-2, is SAVISQKPSRDICQRGTSLTIQCQVDSQVTMMFWYRQQPGQSLTLIATANQGSEATYESGFVIDKFPISRPNLTFSTLTVSNMSPEDSSIYLCSASGTGDGYTFGSGTRLTVV.

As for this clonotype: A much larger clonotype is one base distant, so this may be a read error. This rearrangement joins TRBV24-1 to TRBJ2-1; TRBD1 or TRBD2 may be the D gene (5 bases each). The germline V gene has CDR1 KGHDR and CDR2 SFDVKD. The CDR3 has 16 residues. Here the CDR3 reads CATSDPGLARGNGQFF. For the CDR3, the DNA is TGTGCCACCAGTGATCCTGGCCTAGCTAGGGGAAATGGGCAGTTCTTC.

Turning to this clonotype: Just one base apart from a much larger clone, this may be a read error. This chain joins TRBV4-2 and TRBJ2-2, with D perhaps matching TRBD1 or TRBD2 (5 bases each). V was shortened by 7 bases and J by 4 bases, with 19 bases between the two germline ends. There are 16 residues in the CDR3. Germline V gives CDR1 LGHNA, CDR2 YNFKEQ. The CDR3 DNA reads TGTGCCAGCACAAGAGGGATAGGGGACGCCACCGGGGAGCTGTTTTTT. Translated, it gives CASTRGIGDATGELFF.

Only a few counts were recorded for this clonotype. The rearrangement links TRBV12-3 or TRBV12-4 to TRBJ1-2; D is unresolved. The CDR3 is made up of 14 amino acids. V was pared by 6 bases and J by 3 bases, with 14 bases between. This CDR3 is CASRPTGVDYGYTF. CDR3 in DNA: TGTGCCAGCAGACCGACCGGGGTCGACTATGGCTACACCTTC.

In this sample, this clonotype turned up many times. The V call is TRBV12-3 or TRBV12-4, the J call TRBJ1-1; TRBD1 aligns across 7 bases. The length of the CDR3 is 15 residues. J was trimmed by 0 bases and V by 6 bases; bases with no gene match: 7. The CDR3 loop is CASRDPGQLNTEAFF. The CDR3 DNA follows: TGTGCCAGCAGAGACCCGGGACAGTTGAACACTGAAGCTTTCTTT.

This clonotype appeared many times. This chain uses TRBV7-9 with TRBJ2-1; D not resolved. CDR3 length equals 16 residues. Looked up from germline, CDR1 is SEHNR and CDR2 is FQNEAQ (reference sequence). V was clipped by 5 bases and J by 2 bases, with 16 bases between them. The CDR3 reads CASSPPLAAAYNEQFF. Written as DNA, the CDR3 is TGTGCCAGCAGCCCACCCCTCGCGGCTGCCTACAATGAGCAGTTCTTC.

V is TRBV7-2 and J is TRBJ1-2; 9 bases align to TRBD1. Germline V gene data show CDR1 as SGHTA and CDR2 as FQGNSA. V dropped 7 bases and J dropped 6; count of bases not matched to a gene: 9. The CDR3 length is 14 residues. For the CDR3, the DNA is TGTGCCAGCACAATCGGGGGGACAGGGCATGGCTACACCTTC. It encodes CASTIGGTGHGYTF.

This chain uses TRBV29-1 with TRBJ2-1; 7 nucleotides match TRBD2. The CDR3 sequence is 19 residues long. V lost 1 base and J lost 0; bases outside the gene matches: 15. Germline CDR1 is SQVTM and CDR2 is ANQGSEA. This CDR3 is CSVEGYLTSAIYSYNEQFF. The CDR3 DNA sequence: TGCAGCGTTGAAGGATACCTTACTAGCGCCATTTACTCCTACAATGAGCAGTTCTTC.

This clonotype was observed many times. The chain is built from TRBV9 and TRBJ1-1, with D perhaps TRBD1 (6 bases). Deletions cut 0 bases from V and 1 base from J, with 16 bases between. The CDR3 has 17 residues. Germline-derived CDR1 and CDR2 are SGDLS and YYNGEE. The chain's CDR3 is CASSVEVTGRENTEAFF. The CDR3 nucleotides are TGTGCCAGCAGCGTAGAGGTCACAGGGAGGGAGAACACTGAAGCTTTCTTT.

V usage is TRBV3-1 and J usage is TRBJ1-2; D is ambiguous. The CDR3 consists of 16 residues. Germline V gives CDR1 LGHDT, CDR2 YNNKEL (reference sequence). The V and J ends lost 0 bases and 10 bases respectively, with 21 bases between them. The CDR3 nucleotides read TGTGCCAGCAGCCAAGAGCGGGAATCCTACTATGGTGACTACACCTTC. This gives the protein CASSQERESYYGDYTF.

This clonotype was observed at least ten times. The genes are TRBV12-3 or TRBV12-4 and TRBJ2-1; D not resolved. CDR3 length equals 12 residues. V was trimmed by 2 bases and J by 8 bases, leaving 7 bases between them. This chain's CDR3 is CASSLSVYEQFF. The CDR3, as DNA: TGTGCCAGCAGTTTATCAGTATATGAGCAGTTCTTC.

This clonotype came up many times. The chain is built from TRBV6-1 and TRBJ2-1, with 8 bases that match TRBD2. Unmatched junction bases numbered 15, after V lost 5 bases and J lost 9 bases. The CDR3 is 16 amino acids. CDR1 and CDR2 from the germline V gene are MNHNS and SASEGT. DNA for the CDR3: TGTGCCAGCAGTCGGCTTGGGACTAGTGAAGTTGGTGAGCAGTTCTTC. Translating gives CASSRLGTSEVGEQFF.